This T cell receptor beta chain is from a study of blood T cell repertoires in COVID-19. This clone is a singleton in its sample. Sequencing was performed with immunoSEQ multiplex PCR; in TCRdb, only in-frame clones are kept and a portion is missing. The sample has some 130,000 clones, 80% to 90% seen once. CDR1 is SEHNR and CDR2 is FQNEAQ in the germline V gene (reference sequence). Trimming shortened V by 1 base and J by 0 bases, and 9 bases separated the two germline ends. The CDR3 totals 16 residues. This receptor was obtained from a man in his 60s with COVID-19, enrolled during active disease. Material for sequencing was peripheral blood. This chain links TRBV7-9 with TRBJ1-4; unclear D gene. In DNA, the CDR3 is TGTGCCAGCAGCTTAGTCATAACGGCAACTAATGAAAAACTGTTTTTT. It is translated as CASSLVITATNEKLFF.